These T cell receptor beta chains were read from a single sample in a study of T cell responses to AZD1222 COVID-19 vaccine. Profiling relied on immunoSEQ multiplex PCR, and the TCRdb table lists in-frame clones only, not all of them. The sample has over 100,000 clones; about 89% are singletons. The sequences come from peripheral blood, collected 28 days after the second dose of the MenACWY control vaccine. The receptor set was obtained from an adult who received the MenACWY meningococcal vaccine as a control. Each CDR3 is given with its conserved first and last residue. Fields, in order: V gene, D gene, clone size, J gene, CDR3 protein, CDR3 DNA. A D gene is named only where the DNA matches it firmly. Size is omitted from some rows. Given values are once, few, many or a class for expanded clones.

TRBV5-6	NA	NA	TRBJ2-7	CASTPRGTGRGREQYF	TGTGCCAGCACCCCGCGGGGGACAGGCCGAGGTCGGGAGCAGTACTTC
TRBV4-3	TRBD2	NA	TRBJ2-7	CASSQGTSGVQVEQYF	TGCGCCAGCAGCCAGGGGACTAGCGGGGTGCAGGTCGAGCAGTACTTC
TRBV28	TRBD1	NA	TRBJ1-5	CASSHPTGVGQPQHF	TGTGCCAGCAGTCATCCGACAGGGGTTGGCCAGCCCCAGCATTTT
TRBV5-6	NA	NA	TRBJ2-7	CASSLWDTGWEQYF	TGTGCCAGCAGCTTGTGGGACACTGGGTGGGAGCAGTACTTC
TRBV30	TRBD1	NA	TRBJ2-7	CASGTGLYEQYF	TGTGCTTCCGGGACAGGCCTTTACGAGCAGTACTTC
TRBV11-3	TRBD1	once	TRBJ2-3	CASSPGQGFVTQYF	TGTGCCAGCAGCCCCGGACAGGGCTTCGTGACGCAGTATTTT
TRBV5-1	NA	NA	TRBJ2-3	CASSGRDGNTDTQYF	TGCGCCAGCAGCGGCCGGGACGGAAACACAGATACGCAGTATTTT
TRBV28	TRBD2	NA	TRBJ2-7	CASSPSGGAVYEQYF	TGTGCCAGCAGCCCTAGCGGGGGGGCCGTCTACGAGCAGTACTTC
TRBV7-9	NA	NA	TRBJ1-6	CASSLVGGVSNSPLHF	TGTGCCAGCAGCCTGGTTGGAGGGGTCAGTAATTCACCCCTCCACTTT
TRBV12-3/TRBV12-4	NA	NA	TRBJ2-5	CASTKSGETQYF	TGTGCCAGCACTAAATCAGGGGAGACCCAGTACTTC
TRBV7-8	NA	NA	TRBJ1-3	CASSLEVKGNTIYF	TGTGCCAGCAGCTTGGAGGTGAAAGGAAACACCATATATTTT
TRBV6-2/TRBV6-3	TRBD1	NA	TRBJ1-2	CASSDLGTGGDNGYTF	TGTGCCAGCAGTGACCTCGGGACAGGGGGCGATAATGGCTACACCTTC
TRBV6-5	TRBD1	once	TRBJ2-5	CASSYDRGSGTQYF	TGTGCCAGCAGTTACGACAGGGGAAGTGGGACCCAGTACTTC
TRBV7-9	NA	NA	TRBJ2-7	CASSSFSRGPLVEEQYF	TGTGCCAGCAGCTCCTTCTCCAGGGGACCTTTGGTGGAGGAGCAGTACTTC
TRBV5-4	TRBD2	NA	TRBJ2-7	CASSPGEGPYEQYF	TGTGCCAGCAGCCCGGGGGAGGGCCCCTACGAGCAGTACTTC
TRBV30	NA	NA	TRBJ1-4	CAWSVTPERLFF	TGTGCCTGGAGTGTAACACCCGAGCGACTGTTTTTT
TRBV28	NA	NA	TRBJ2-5	CASSDLNPQETQYF	TGTGCCAGCAGTGATTTGAACCCCCAAGAGACCCAGTACTTC
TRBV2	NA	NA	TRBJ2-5	CASSRIGDSPLETQYF	TGTGCCAGCAGTCGTATAGGGGACTCCCCCCTGGAGACCCAGTACTTC
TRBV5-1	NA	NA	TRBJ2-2	CASSAGQHTGELFF	TGCGCCAGCAGCGCGGGACAGCACACCGGGGAGCTGTTTTTT
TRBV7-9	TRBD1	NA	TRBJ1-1	CASSSPLQQGENTEAFF	TGTGCCAGCAGCTCGCCTCTTCAACAGGGGGAGAACACTGAAGCTTTCTTT
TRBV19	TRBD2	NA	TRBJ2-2	CATDRDYPTGELFF	TGTGCCACTGACCGGGACTACCCCACCGGGGAGCTGTTTTTT
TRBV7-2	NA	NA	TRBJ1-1	CASSFPGGSSTEAFF	TGTGCCAGCAGCTTCCCGGGGGGCTCAAGCACTGAAGCTTTCTTT
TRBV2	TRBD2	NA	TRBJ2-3	CASQPASGGKDTQYF	TGTGCCAGCCAACCGGCTAGCGGGGGAAAAGATACGCAGTATTTT
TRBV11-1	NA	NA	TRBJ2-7	CASSLRALSYEQYF	TGTGCCAGCAGCTTAAGGGCGCTCTCCTACGAGCAGTACTTC
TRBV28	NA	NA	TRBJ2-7	CASCCDSRYEQYF	TGTGCCAGCTGCTGTGATTCCCGCTACGAGCAGTACTTC
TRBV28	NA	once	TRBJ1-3	CASTPAGSSGNTIYF	TGTGCCAGCACTCCGGCAGGGAGCTCTGGAAACACCATATATTTT
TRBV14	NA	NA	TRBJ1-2	CASSQVIQGSYTF	TGTGCCAGCAGCCAAGTCATACAGGGAAGCTACACCTTC
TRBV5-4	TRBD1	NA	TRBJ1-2	CASSPNRGDYGYTF	TGTGCCAGCAGTCCAAACAGGGGAGACTATGGCTACACCTTC
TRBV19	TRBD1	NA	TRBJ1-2	CASSLGQGHGYTF	TGTGCCAGTAGTCTCGGACAGGGCCATGGCTACACCTTC
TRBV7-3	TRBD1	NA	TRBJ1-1	CASSPQGGGIRTEAFF	TGTGCCAGCAGCCCCCAGGGGGGGGGAATTCGGACTGAAGCTTTCTTT
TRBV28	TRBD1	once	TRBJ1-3	CASSLTGDSGNTIYF	TGTGCCAGCAGTCTAACAGGGGACTCTGGAAACACCATATATTTT
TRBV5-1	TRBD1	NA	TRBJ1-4	CASSPEGGQGEKLFF	TGCGCCAGCAGCCCGGAGGGGGGACAGGGAGAAAAACTGTTTTTT
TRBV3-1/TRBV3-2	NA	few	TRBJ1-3	CASSQDLPPGNTIYF	TGTGCCAGCAGCCAAGATCTCCCTCCTGGAAACACCATATATTTT
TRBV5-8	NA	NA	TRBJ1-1	CASSARGTEAFF	TGTGCCAGCAGCGCACGGGGGACTGAAGCTTTCTTT
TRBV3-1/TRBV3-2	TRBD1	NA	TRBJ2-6	CASSQAHRGSGANVLTF	TGTGCCAGCAGCCAAGCTCACAGGGGCTCTGGGGCCAACGTCCTGACTTTC
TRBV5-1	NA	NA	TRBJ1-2	CASSPDRIPGYTF	TGCGCCAGCAGCCCAGACAGGATACCTGGCTACACCTTC
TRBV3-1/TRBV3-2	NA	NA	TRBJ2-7	CASSFDLGEHYEQYF	TGTGCCAGCAGCTTCGATCTTGGGGAACACTACGAGCAGTACTTC
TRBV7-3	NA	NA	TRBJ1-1	CASSPNKDGTEAFF	TGTGCCAGCAGTCCTAACAAGGACGGGACTGAAGCTTTCTTT
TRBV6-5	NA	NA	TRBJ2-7	CASSYYSTGTYEQYF	TGTGCCAGCAGTTACTACTCGACAGGCACCTACGAGCAGTACTTC
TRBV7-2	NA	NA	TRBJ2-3	CASSSKTGTDTQYF	TGTGCCAGCAGCTCTAAGACAGGCACAGATACGCAGTATTTT
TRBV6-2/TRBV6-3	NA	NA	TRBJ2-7	CASSYGFTYEQYF	TGTGCCAGCAGTTACGGTTTTACCTACGAGCAGTACTTC
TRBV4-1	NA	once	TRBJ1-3	CASSQGSRGSGNTIYF	TGCGCCAGCAGCCAAGGTTCTCGGGGTTCCGGAAACACCATATATTTT
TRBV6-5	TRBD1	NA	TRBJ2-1	CASSQRQGRIGQFF	TGTGCCAGCAGCCAGAGACAGGGAAGAATTGGGCAGTTCTTC
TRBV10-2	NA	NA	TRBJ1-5	CASSESGVINQPQHF	TGCGCCAGCAGTGAGTCGGGTGTCATTAATCAGCCCCAGCATTTT
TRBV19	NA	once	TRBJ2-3	CASDSNHDDTQYF	TGTGCCAGCGACTCGAACCATGACGATACGCAGTATTTT
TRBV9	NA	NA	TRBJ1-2	CASSPRERGFGSYGYTF	TGTGCCAGCAGCCCTAGGGAGCGGGGCTTCGGATCCTATGGCTACACCTTC
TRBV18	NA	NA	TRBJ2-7	CASSPTWGAYEQYF	TGTGCCAGCTCACCCACGTGGGGGGCCTACGAGCAGTACTTC
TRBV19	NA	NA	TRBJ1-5	CASSMGGAGISNQPQHF	TGTGCCAGTAGTATGGGGGGGGCCGGTATTAGCAATCAGCCCCAGCATTTT
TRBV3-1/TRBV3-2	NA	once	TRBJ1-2	CASSGDSLNYGYTF	TGTGCCAGCAGCGGGGATTCTTTGAACTATGGCTACACCTTC
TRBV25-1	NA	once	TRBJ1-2	CASNGGARAHGYTF	TGTGCCAGCAACGGCGGGGCACGGGCACATGGCTACACCTTC
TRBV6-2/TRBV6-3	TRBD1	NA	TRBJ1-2	CASSYLGQGYGYTF	TGTGCCAGCAGTTACCTCGGACAGGGCTATGGCTACACCTTC
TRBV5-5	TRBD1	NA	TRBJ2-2	CASSLELTGVGTGELFF	TGTGCCAGCAGCTTGGAACTGACAGGGGTGGGCACCGGGGAGCTGTTTTTT
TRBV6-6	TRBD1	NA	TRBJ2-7	CASSWGQGTEQYF	TGTGCCAGCAGTTGGGGACAGGGGACCGAGCAGTACTTC
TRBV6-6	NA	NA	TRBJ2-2	CASTGVRTGELFF	TGTGCCAGCACAGGGGTCCGAACCGGGGAGCTGTTTTTT
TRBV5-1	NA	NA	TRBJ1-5	CASSRTCPQHF	TGCGCCAGCAGCCGGACTTGTCCCCAGCATTTT
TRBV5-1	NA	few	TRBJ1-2	CASSLDGDYGYTF	TGCGCCAGCAGCTTGGACGGGGACTATGGCTACACCTTC
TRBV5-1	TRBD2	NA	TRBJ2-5	CASSLSGLAGVGQETQYF	TGCGCCAGCAGCTTGTCAGGCCTAGCGGGGGTGGGCCAAGAGACCCAGTACTTC
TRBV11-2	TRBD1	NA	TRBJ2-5	CASSSAGTGDQETQYF	TGTGCCAGCAGCTCCGCCGGGACAGGGGACCAAGAGACCCAGTACTTC
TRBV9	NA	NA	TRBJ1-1	CASTRGGMNTEAFF	TGTGCCAGCACCCGAGGAGGAATGAACACTGAAGCTTTCTTT
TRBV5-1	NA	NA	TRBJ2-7	CASSLGAGAYEQYF	TGCGCCAGCAGCTTGGGGGCAGGGGCCTACGAGCAGTACTTC